These T cell receptor beta chains were read from a single sample in a study of shared clonotypes between healthy human individuals. Data came from immunoSEQ multiplex PCR; TCRdb stores just in-frame clones and leaves some out. The table has 450,000 to 600,000 clones, roughly 78% seen once. Specimen: PBMCs. Every receptor here comes from a middle-aged woman in good health. Some clones in this sample may be carry-over from other donors' samples. The CDR3 runs from the conserved cysteine through the conserved F or W. The D gene is left open where the match is weak. The size of a clone is reported for some rows only, either as once, few or many, or as a class for expanded clones.

j_call v_call clone_size d_call cdr3_nt cdr3_aa
TRBJ2-1 TRBV5-4 - - TGTGCCAGCAGCTGGGGGAATGAGCAGTTCTTC CASSWGNEQFF
TRBJ1-5 TRBV27 - - TGTGCCACCCGGTGGGGCAACCAGCCCCAGCATTTT CATRWGNQPQHF
TRBJ1-2 TRBV7-9 - - TGTGCCAGCAGCTCCCTACTACAGGGTAACTATGGCTACACCTTC CASSSLLQGNYGYTF
TRBJ1-3 TRBV5-1 - TRBD1 TGCGCCAGCAGCTTAGGGACAGCAAGAAACACCATATATTTT CASSLGTARNTIYF
TRBJ1-1 TRBV7-6 few TRBD1 TGTGCCAGCAGCTTAGGTAGGGACAGCGAAGCTTTCTTT CASSLGRDSEAFF
TRBJ2-5 TRBV2 - TRBD2 TGTGCCAGCGTACCCGGGAGGGCCGGTGAGACCCAGTACTTC CASVPGRAGETQYF
TRBJ2-2 TRBV5-1 few - TGCGCCAGCAGCTTGAGGGGGCTAGCGGGCAACACCGGGGAGCTGTTTTTT CASSLRGLAGNTGELFF
TRBJ2-3 TRBV9 - TRBD2 TGTGCCAGCAGCGCCCCAACTAGCGGCGCATTTGGTACGCAGTATTTT CASSAPTSGAFGTQYF
TRBJ2-5 TRBV4-1 few - TGCGCCAGCAGCCAAGGCCCCCAGAGAGAGACCCAGTACTTC CASSQGPQRETQYF
TRBJ2-1 TRBV10-2 - TRBD2 TGCGCCAGCAGTGTTGGGACTAGCTCATGGGGCAATGAGCAGTTCTTC CASSVGTSSWGNEQFF
TRBJ2-5 TRBV9 few TRBD1 TGTGCCAGCAGCGTAGGACAGGGAGCGTGGGAGACCCAGTACTTC CASSVGQGAWETQYF
TRBJ2-3 TRBV10-1 - TRBD2 TGCGCCAGCAGTGAGTCGGGACTAGCAGATAGCACAGATACGCAGTATTTT CASSESGLADSTDTQYF
TRBJ2-7 TRBV9 - TRBD1 TGTGCCAGCAGCCCAGTAGGGCAGGGGGCTACCTACGAGCAGTACTTC CASSPVGQGATYEQYF
TRBJ2-7 TRBV27 - TRBD1 TGTGCCAGCAGTTTCGGGACAGGGGTCCTCCACGAGCAGTACTTC CASSFGTGVLHEQYF
TRBJ2-7 TRBV2 - - TGTGCCAGCAGTCCGGACTACCTCTACGAGCAGTACTTC CASSPDYLYEQYF
TRBJ1-1 TRBV7-9 many - TGTGCCAGCAGCTTAGTCGGGGGGAATACTGAAGCTTTCTTT CASSLVGGNTEAFF
TRBJ1-2 TRBV4-3 - - TGCGCCAGCAGCCAAGAAGGGACTTATGGCTACACCTTC CASSQEGTYGYTF
TRBJ2-1 TRBV14 - TRBD1 TGTGCCAGCAGCCAGCTACTGGAACAGGGGTACAATGAGCAGTTCTTC CASSQLLEQGYNEQFF
TRBJ1-1 TRBV2 - - TGTGCCAGCAGTGTGGACATGAACACTGAAGCTTTCTTT CASSVDMNTEAFF